Below, 17 T cell receptor beta chains from the same sample are listed, as sequenced in a study of early T cells in non-severe SARS-CoV-2 infection. Via MiXCR, TCRdb re-called the 5' RACE reads, giving one row per CDR3 protein. The sample has some 70,000 distinct CDR3 sequences; approximately 9.1% are singletons. What was sequenced was whole blood. The receptors stem from an adult who was a healthcare worker with PCR-confirmed SARS-CoV-2 infection or an uninfected control (not recorded which).

This clonotype was detected a few times. In nucleotides, the CDR3 is TGTGCCAGCAGTTCAGGACTAGCGCAGAACACCGGGGAGCTGTTTTTT. This translates into CASSSGLAQNTGELFF. The gene calls are TRBV6-5 and TRBJ2-2; 9 nucleotides line up with TRBD2. The CDR3 loop spans 16 amino acids. From germline, CDR1 is MNHEY and CDR2 SVGAGI. J gave up 1 base and V 4 bases, and 4 bases lay outside the gene matches.

This clonotype occurred a few times. This chain joins TRBV15 and TRBJ1-5; D gene unclear. Germline CDR1 LNHNV, CDR2 YYDKDF (reference sequence). Trimming took off 1 base at V and 2 bases at J, with 6 bases between the two ends. The CDR3 length is 14 residues. The CDR3 region is CATSRASRNQPQHF. As DNA, the CDR3 is TGTGCCACCAGCAGAGCTAGTCGCAATCAGCCCCAGCATTTT.

This clonotype was seen a few times. The chain links TRBV3-1 to TRBJ2-3; D call uncertain. The CDR3 contains 15 residues. CDR1 LGHDT and CDR2 YNNKEL come from the germline V gene (reference sequence). Trimming pared 1 base from V and 8 bases from J, leaving 16 bases between. In DNA form, the CDR3 reads TGTGCCAGCAGCCAAGTTCACCAAAGTACTGGTACGCAGTATTTT. It encodes CASSQVHQSTGTQYF.

V is TRBV5-1 and J is TRBJ2-1; 10 nucleotides agree with TRBD2. Trimming removed 2 bases from V and 2 bases from J; junction bases left unmatched: 4. Germline V gives CDR1 SGHRS, CDR2 YFSETQ. CDR3 size: 16 residues. CDR3 in amino acids: CASSLSSGSAYNEQFF. CDR3 coding DNA: TGCGCCAGCAGCTTATCTAGCGGGAGCGCCTACAATGAGCAGTTCTTC.

This clonotype was counted only a few times. V and J are TRBV27 and TRBJ2-7; D is ambiguous. The CDR3 runs to 14 residues. The germline CDR1 and CDR2 sequences are MNHEY and SMNVEV (reference sequence). V lost 2 bases to trimming and J lost 2 bases, with 10 bases between them. The CDR3 sequence: CASSLRLYAYEQYF. CDR3 DNA: TGTGCCAGCAGTTTACGGCTCTACGCCTACGAGCAGTACTTC.

The CDR3, as DNA: TGCAGTGCTAGCGCCGGGAGGGCCCCGGATGAGCAGTTCTTC. It translates to CSASAGRAPDEQFF. The genes are TRBV20-1 and TRBJ2-1, with 8 bases aligning to TRBD2. The CDR3 extends over 14 amino acids. Germline lookup yields CDR1 DFQATT and CDR2 SNEGSKA (reference sequence). V dropped 3 bases and J dropped 8; count of bases not matched to a gene: 9.

Points on this clonotype: Being one base from a much bigger clone, this may be a read error. This sequence joins TRBV7-6 and TRBJ2-2; 10 bases align to TRBD2. This CDR3 has 15 amino acids. The ends lost 8 bases at V and 5 bases at J; junction bases unmatched: 8. Germline loops: CDR1 SGHVS, CDR2 FNYEAQ. In DNA form, the CDR3 reads TGTGCCAGCGGCCTAGCGGGGGCGCGGACCGGGGAGCTGTTTTTT. Amino acids: CASGLAGARTGELFF.

There are many counts of this clonotype. Written as DNA, the CDR3 is TGTGCCAGCGGGCGGGTGGGGTATGAGCAGTTCTTC. Its protein product is CASGRVGYEQFF. The chain uses TRBV12-3 or TRBV12-4 and TRBJ2-1; tentative D call: TRBD2 (5 bases). This CDR3 region has 12 residues. Trimming shortened V by 8 bases and J by 8 bases, and 13 bases separated the two germline ends.

There are many counts of this clonotype. This chain links TRBV12-3 or TRBV12-4 with TRBJ2-1; a possible D gene is TRBD2 (6 bases). CDR3 length: 15 amino acids. Trimming left V 2 bases short and J 7 bases short, with 15 bases between. The CDR3: CASSLSRLVWNEQFF. CDR3 DNA sequence: TGTGCCAGCAGTTTATCCCGACTAGTCTGGAATGAGCAGTTCTTC.

At least ten counts were recorded for this clonotype. The chain is built from TRBV25-1 and TRBJ2-5, with 11 bases aligning to TRBD1. Germline trimming cut 3 bases from V and 5 bases from J; bases unmatched to any gene: 11. The germline CDR1 and CDR2 sequences are MGHDK and SYGVNS. The CDR3 runs 17 residues. The CDR3 loop is CASSDRTGGVGQETQYF. DNA of the CDR3: TGTGCCAGCAGTGATCGGACAGGGGGCGTTGGGCAGGAGACCCAGTACTTC.

This clonotype was counted only a few times. The genes are TRBV20-1 and TRBJ2-1; 8 nucleotides align to TRBD2. Germline loops: CDR1 DFQATT, CDR2 SNEGSKA (reference sequence). The CDR3 extends over 16 amino acids. Losses at the gene ends were 0 bases for V and 2 bases for J; bases not matched to a gene: 6. DNA of the CDR3: TGCAGTGCTAGAGATCCGGGACTAGGGGCCTACAATGAGCAGTTCTTC. Its protein is CSARDPGLGAYNEQFF.

This clonotype was found a few times. V is TRBV28 and J is TRBJ1-5; D gene ambiguous. The V end lost 8 bases, the J end lost 6 bases, and 17 bases lay between the germline ends. The germline V gene has CDR1 MDHEN and CDR2 SYDVKM. The CDR3 consists of 14 residues. CDR3 DNA: TGTGCCAGCCGGTGGGCGGGGAAGACTCAGCCCCAGCATTTT. Its translation is CASRWAGKTQPQHF. Complete variable domain (other parts from reference TRBV28 and TRBJ1-5): DVKVTQSSRYLVKRTGEKVFLECVQDMDHENMFWYRQDPGLGLRLIYFSYDVKMKEKGDIPEGYSVSREKKERFSLILESASTNQTSMYLCASRWAGKTQPQHFGDGTRLSIL.

Only a few counts were recorded for this clonotype. The chain links TRBV29-1 to TRBJ2-7, with 7 bases that match TRBD1. Germline-derived CDR1 and CDR2 are SQVTM and ANQGSEA. Trimming cost V 7 bases and J 6 bases; bases outside gene matches: 9. This CDR3 spans 12 amino acids. The DNA of the CDR3 is TGCAGCGGTCAGGGGGAGAAGGGCGAGCAGTACTTC. This codes for CSGQGEKGEQYF.

This clonotype was seen a handful of times. The chain uses TRBV12-3 or TRBV12-4 and TRBJ2-3, with TRBD2 matching over 14 bases. Germline trimming cut 6 bases from V and 1 base from J; bases unmatched to any gene: 3. The CDR3 extends over 16 amino acids. As DNA, the CDR3 is TGTGCCAGCAGCGGGACTAGCGGGAGCGGCACAGATACGCAGTATTTT. Translation gives CASSGTSGSGTDTQYF.

In DNA form, the CDR3 reads TGTGCCAGTACTCCTGGCGGGAGTGTCAAAAACATTCAGTACTTC. It codes for CASTPGGSVKNIQYF. The chain is built from TRBV19 and TRBJ2-4, with 7 bases lining up with TRBD2. The trim removed 7 bases at V and 3 bases at J, leaving 9 bases unmatched. The CDR3 runs 15 residues. In germline, CDR1 is LNHDA, CDR2 SQIVND (reference sequence).

This clonotype has at least ten counts. The chain recombines TRBV7-2 with TRBJ2-5; 8 nucleotides agree with TRBD1. The CDR3 is 13 amino acids. Germline V lookup: CDR1 SGHTA, CDR2 FQGNSA. The V gene end was trimmed by 6 bases and the J gene end by 4 bases; junction bases not matched to a gene: 4. CDR3 sequence (DNA): TGTGCCAGCAGTTATCAGGGGGCAGAGACCCAGTACTTC. Translation gives CASSYQGAETQYF.

This sequence joins TRBV20-1 and TRBJ1-1; D uncertain. Trimming removed 2 bases at V and 11 bases at J, with 15 bases between. This CDR3 spans 12 amino acids. Germline CDR1 is DFQATT and CDR2 is SNEGSKA (reference sequence). As DNA, the CDR3 is TGCAGTGCTAGATCTCTCAGTATGAGGGCTTTCTTT. Its translation is CSARSLSMRAFF.